These T cell receptor beta chains were read from a single sample in a study of neoadjuvant anti-PD-1 for oral cavity cancer. The assay was immunoSEQ multiplex PCR, and TCRdb's table has in-frame clones only and misses some. The sample includes some 70,000 clones, approximately 81% seen only once; the top ten take about 3.4%. The specimen comprised PBMCs, sampled after nivolumab (anti-PD-1) treatment. These receptors came from a person between 35 and 79 years old with oral cavity squamous cell carcinoma. Both conserved end residues are part of each CDR3. The D gene is left open where the match is weak. The size field is filled for only some rows; it gives once, few, many or a size class.

d_gene	abundance	v_gene	j_gene	CDR3aa	CDR3nt
TRBD1	.	TRBV7-2	TRBJ1-5	CASRITGASQPQHF	TGTGCCAGCAGGATAACAGGGGCAAGTCAGCCCCAGCATTTT
.	once	TRBV6-5	TRBJ2-2	CSAGTPTGELFF	TGTTCCGCAGGAACACCGACCGGGGAGCTGTTTTTT
TRBD2	.	TRBV5-1	TRBJ2-5	CASSLGTSGTLQETQYF	TGCGCCAGCAGCTTGGGTACTAGCGGGACGCTCCAAGAGACCCAGTACTTC
.	.	TRBV23-1	TRBJ1-2	CASSPTPTDLRYTF	TGCGCCAGCAGCCCGACTCCGACGGATCTCCGCTACACCTTC
TRBD1	.	TRBV5-1	TRBJ2-1	CASRRTGGERTSSYNEQFF	TGCGCCAGCAGGCGGACAGGGGGCGAGCGGACGAGCTCCTACAATGAGCAGTTCTTC
.	few	TRBV19	TRBJ1-2	CASSTEWGGNYGYTF	TGTGCCAGTAGTACCGAATGGGGGGGGAACTATGGCTACACCTTC
TRBD1	.	TRBV10-1	TRBJ2-3	CASSLTGQGTDTQYF	TGCGCCAGCAGTCTTACGGGACAGGGTACAGATACGCAGTATTTT
TRBD2	.	TRBV7-8	TRBJ2-2	CRTSGRPGSTGELFF	TGTCGGACTAGCGGGAGGCCGGGGAGCACCGGGGAGCTGTTTTTT
.	.	TRBV7-3	TRBJ2-2	CASSLTGTGELFF	TGTGCCAGCAGCCTAACCGGGACCGGGGAGCTGTTTTTT
.	.	TRBV29-1	TRBJ2-5	CSAAVETQYF	TGCAGCGCCGCGGTAGAGACCCAGTACTTC
TRBD1	.	TRBV28	TRBJ1-2	CASSVVGQGRGYTF	TGTGCCAGCAGTGTGGTGGGACAGGGAAGGGGCTACACCTTC
.	.	TRBV30	TRBJ1-5	CAWSVDIRNQPQHF	TGTGCCTGGAGTGTGGACATAAGAAATCAGCCCCAGCATTTT
.	.	TRBV10-3	TRBJ2-3	CATRILDTQYF	TGTGCCACCCGGATCTTGGATACGCAGTATTTT
.	once	TRBV12-1	TRBJ1-5	CASSLARSNQSQHF	TGTGCCAGCAGCTTGGCCAGGAGTAATCAGTCCCAGCATTTT
.	.	TRBV7-9	TRBJ1-4	CASNPSGGKKLFF	TGTGCCAGCAACCCATCGGGCGGGAAAAAACTGTTTTTT
.	.	TRBV5-6	TRBJ1-1	CASSSIHTGTALGAFF	TGTGCCAGCAGCTCGATTCATACCGGGACCGCTTTAGGAGCTTTCTTT
.	few	TRBV2	TRBJ2-5	CASTGVTQYF	TGTGCCAGCACGGGAGTCACCCAGTACTTC
TRBD1	.	TRBV19	TRBJ1-4	CASSSSGGPGEKLFF	TGTGCCAGTAGTTCTTCAGGGGGCCCGGGTGAAAAACTGTTTTTT
.	.	TRBV11-2	TRBJ1-1	CASSLDLAGRNTEAFF	TGTGCCAGCAGCTTAGATCTGGCAGGGAGGAACACTGAAGCTTTCTTT
.	once	TRBV28	TRBJ1-4	CASSLLTGQPKRGEKLFF	TGTGCCAGCAGTTTATTGACGGGGCAGCCCAAACGGGGTGAAAAACTGTTTTTT
.	.	TRBV21-1	TRBJ2-7	CASSRARHEQYF	TGTGCCAGCAGCAGGGCGAGGCACGAGCAGTACTTC
TRBD1	.	TRBV10-3	TRBJ2-7	CAISELTGGSEQYF	TGTGCCATCAGTGAGCTGACAGGGGGGAGCGAGCAGTACTTC
.	.	TRBV10-3	TRBJ2-1	CAISGGANEQFF	TGTGCCATCAGTGGGGGAGCCAATGAGCAGTTCTTC
.	.	TRBV7-6	TRBJ2-1	CASSPLSGQGFGEQFF	TGTGCCAGCAGCCCTCTCTCGGGACAAGGATTCGGTGAGCAGTTCTTC
.	.	TRBV11-1	TRBJ2-3	CASTPSSDTQYF	TGTGCCAGCACCCCTTCCTCAGATACGCAGTATTTT
TRBD1	.	TRBV6-1	TRBJ2-7	CASYGTGSNEQYF	TGTGCCAGCTACGGGACAGGCTCGAACGAGCAGTACTTC
TRBD2	.	TRBV27	TRBJ2-2	CASSSTSSGGNTGELFF	TGTGCCAGCAGTTCCACCTCTAGCGGGGGGAACACCGGGGAGCTGTTTTTT
TRBD2	.	TRBV6-5	TRBJ2-3	CASARTSTADTQYF	TGTGCCAGCGCAAGGACTAGCACCGCAGATACGCAGTATTTT
.	.	TRBV28	TRBJ1-4	CASSPVYRGQEKLFF	TGTGCCAGCAGTCCCGTTTATAGGGGTCAAGAAAAACTGTTTTTT
.	.	TRBV27	TRBJ2-1	CASSFGHNEQFF	TGTGCCAGCAGTTTCGGACACAATGAGCAGTTCTTC
TRBD1	.	TRBV28	TRBJ1-2	CATTTGAKYGYTF	TGTGCCACCACGACAGGGGCGAAATATGGCTACACCTTC
TRBD2	.	TRBV6-5	TRBJ2-3	CASRPGLVNTDTQYF	TGTGCCAGCAGGCCTGGACTAGTGAACACAGATACGCAGTATTTT
.	.	TRBV19	TRBJ2-5	CASSKGVRETQYF	TGTGCCAGTAGTAAAGGGGTTCGAGAGACCCAGTACTTC